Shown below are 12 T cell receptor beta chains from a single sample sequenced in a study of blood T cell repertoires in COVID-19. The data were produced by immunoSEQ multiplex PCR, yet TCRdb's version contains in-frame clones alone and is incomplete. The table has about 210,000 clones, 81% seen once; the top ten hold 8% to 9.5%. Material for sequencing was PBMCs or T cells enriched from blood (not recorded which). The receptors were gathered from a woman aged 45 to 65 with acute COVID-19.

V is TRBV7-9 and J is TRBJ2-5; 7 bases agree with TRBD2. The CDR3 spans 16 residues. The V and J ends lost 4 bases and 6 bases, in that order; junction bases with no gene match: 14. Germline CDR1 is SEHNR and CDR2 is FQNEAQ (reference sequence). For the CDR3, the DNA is TGTGCCAGCAGCTCAGTAATGGGGAGGGCCAGGAAGACCCAGTACTTC. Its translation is CASSSVMGRARKTQYF.

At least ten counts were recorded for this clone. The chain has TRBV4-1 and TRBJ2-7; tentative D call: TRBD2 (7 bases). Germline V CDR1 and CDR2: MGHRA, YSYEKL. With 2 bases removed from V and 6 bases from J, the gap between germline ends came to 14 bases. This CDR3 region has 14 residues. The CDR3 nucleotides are TGCGCCAGCAGCCAAACCCCGAGGGGGGGCGAGCAGTACTTC. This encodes CASSQTPRGGEQYF.

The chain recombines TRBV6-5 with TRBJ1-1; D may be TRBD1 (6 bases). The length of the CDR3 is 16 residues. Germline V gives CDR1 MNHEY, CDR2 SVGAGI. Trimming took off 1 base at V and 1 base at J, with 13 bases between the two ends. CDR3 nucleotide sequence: TGTGCCAGCAGTTACTTATACAGGGTTCCGAACACTGAAGCTTTCTTT. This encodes CASSYLYRVPNTEAFF.

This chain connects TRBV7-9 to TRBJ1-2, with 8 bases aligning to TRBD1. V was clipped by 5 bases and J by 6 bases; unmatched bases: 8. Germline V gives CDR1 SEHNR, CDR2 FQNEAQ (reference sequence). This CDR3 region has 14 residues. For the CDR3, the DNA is TGTGCCAGCAGCCTCGGACAGGGTCAGGATGGCTACACCTTC. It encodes CASSLGQGQDGYTF.

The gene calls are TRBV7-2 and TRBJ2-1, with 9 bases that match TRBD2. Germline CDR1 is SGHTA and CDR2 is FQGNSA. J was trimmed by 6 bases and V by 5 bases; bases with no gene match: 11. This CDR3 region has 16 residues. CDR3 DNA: TGTGCCAGCAGCGCTGGAAGGCGGGGGGGAGTCAATGAGCAGTTCTTC. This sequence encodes CASSAGRRGGVNEQFF.

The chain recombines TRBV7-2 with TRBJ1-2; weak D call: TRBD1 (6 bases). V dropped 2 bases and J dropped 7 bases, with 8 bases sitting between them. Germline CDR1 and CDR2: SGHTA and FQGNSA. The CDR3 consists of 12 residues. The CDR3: CASSLRGGGYTF. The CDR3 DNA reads TGTGCCAGCAGCTTACGAGGGGGTGGCTACACCTTC.

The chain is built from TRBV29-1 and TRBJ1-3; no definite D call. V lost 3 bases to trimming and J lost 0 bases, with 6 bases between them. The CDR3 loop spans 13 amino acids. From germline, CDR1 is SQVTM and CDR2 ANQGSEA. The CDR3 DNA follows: TGCAGCGTTGATAATAACTCTGGAAACACCATATATTTT. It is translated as CSVDNNSGNTIYF.

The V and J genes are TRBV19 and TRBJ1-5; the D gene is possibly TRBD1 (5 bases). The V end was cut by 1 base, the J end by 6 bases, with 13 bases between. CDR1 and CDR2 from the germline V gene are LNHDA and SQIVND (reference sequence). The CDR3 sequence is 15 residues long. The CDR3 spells CASSIVQGLGQPQHF. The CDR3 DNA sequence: TGTGCCAGTAGTATAGTTCAGGGTTTGGGTCAGCCCCAGCATTTT.

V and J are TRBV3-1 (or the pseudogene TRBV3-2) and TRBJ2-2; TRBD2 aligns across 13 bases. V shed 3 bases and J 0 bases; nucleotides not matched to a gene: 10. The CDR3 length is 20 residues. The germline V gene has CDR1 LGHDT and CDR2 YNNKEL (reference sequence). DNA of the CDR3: TGTGCCAGCAGCCAGGCCCGACTAGCGGGGGGCGGGCCGAACACCGGGGAGCTGTTTTTT. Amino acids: CASSQARLAGGGPNTGELFF.

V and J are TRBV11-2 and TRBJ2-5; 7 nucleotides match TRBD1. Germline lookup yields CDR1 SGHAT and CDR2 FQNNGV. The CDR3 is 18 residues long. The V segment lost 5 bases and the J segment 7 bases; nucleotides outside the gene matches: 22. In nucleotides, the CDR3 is TGTGCCAGCAGCCTAGGTGCCCCGGGACAGTCGTTCAGGCGGACCCAGTACTTC. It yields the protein CASSLGAPGQSFRRTQYF. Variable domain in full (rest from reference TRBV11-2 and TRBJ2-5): EAGVAQSPRYKIIEKRQSVAFWCNPISGHATLYWYQQILGQGPKLLIQFQNNGVVDDSQLPKDRFSAERLKGVDSTLKIQPAKLEDSAVYLCASSLGAPGQSFRRTQYFGPGTRLLVL.

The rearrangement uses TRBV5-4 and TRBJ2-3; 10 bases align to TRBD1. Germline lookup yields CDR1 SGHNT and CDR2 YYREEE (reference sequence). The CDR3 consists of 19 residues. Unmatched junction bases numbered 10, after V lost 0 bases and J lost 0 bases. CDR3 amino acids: CASSLGWDRGRLSTDTQYF. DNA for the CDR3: TGTGCCAGCAGCTTGGGGTGGGACAGGGGACGGCTAAGCACAGATACGCAGTATTTT.

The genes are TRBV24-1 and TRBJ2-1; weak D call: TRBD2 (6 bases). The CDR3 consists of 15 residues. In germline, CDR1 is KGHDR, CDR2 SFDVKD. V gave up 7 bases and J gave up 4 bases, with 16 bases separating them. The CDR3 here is CATSSTGTSYNEQFF. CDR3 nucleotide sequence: TGTGCCACCAGCTCGACCGGGACTTCTTACAATGAGCAGTTCTTC.